A single sample gave rise to the 4 T cell receptor beta chains below, sequenced in a study of blood T cell repertoires in COVID-19. This table comes from immunoSEQ multiplex PCR, and its TCRdb copy is limited to in-frame clones, with some not included. The sample includes 250,000 to 300,000 clones, about nine tenths seen only once; the top ten take 1.7%. The sequenced sample was PBMCs or T cells enriched from blood (not recorded which). The receptors were sampled from a woman aged 40 to 55 who had recovered from COVID-19.

This clone was seen just once. This sequence joins TRBV2 and TRBJ2-2; 7 bases line up with TRBD1. The ends lost 7 bases at V and 2 bases at J; junction bases unmatched: 4. The CDR3 is 14 residues long. Per germline, CDR1 SNHLY and CDR2 FYNNEI. The CDR3 protein is CASTRDRNTGELFF. The DNA for the CDR3 is TGTGCCAGCACTCGGGACAGAAACACCGGGGAGCTGTTTTTT.

V gene TRBV7-9 combines with J gene TRBJ1-2; no clear D gene. V was pared by 0 bases and J by 6 bases, with 2 bases between. The CDR3 length is 11 residues. Germline loops: CDR1 SEHNR, CDR2 FQNEAQ (reference sequence). CDR3 in amino acids: CASSLADGYTF. Written as DNA, the CDR3 is TGTGCCAGCAGCTTAGCCGATGGCTACACCTTC. Combining the CDR3 with reference TRBV7-9 and TRBJ1-2 gives the whole variable domain DTGVSQNPRHKITKRGQNVTFRCDPISEHNRLYWYRQTLGQGPEFLTYFQNEAQLEKSRLLSDRFSAERPKGSFSTLEIQRTEQGDSAMYLCASSLADGYTFGSGTRLTVV.

The genes are TRBV7-9 and TRBJ2-7, with a weak D call TRBD2 (5 bases). CDR3 length equals 17 residues. The ends were cut back, 4 bases at V and 0 bases at J, with 19 bases in the middle. Looked up from germline, CDR1 is SEHNR and CDR2 is FQNEAQ (reference sequence). The CDR3 region is CASSSHMREKSSYEQYF. CDR3 sequence (DNA): TGTGCCAGCAGCTCCCATATGAGGGAGAAGAGCTCCTACGAGCAGTACTTC. Supplemented by reference TRBV7-9 and TRBJ2-7, the full variable domain reads DTGVSQNPRHKITKRGQNVTFRCDPISEHNRLYWYRQTLGQGPEFLTYFQNEAQLEKSRLLSDRFSAERPKGSFSTLEIQRTEQGDSAMYLCASSSHMREKSSYEQYFGPGTRLTVT.

This chain connects TRBV19 to TRBJ2-6; 9 nucleotides match TRBD2. V trimming: 4 bases; J trimming: 1 base; junction bases outside the gene matches: 5. The CDR3 is 17 amino acids. Germline V gene data show CDR1 as LNHDA and CDR2 as SQIVND (reference sequence). The chain's CDR3 is CASSKGTSSSGANVLTF. The CDR3 DNA follows: TGTGCCAGTAGTAAAGGGACTAGCTCGTCTGGGGCCAACGTCCTGACTTTC.